Each of the 20 T cell receptor beta chains below was sequenced from the same sample in a study of blood T cell repertoires in COVID-19. TCRdb's table, derived via immunoSEQ multiplex PCR, lists solely in-frame clones and lacks some. The sample carries over 200,000 clones, approximately 88% recorded once. Sequenced: PBMCs or T cells enriched from blood (not recorded which). These receptors came from a woman aged 25-40 years who had been exposed to COVID-19.

This chain links TRBV19 with TRBJ2-5; tentative D call: TRBD1 (6 bases). V was pared by 5 bases and J by 1 base, with 14 bases between. Germline CDR1 and CDR2: LNHDA and SQIVND (reference sequence). The CDR3 is 15 residues long. In DNA, the CDR3 is TGTGCCAGTAGTGTTCTTGCAGGGGCCCAAGAGACCCAGTACTTC. Its translation: CASSVLAGAQETQYF.

CDR3 sequence (DNA): TGCGCCAGCAGCCCCGAGGCCCCGGGGAACACTGAAGCTTTCTTT. This encodes CASSPEAPGNTEAFF. The J gene is TRBJ1-1, the V gene TRBV5-1; no definite D call. Between the trimmed V and J ends, which lost 4 bases and 1 base, there was a span of 14 bases. Germline CDR1 reads SGHRS; CDR2 reads YFSETQ. The CDR3 has 15 residues.

This chain uses TRBV28 with TRBJ1-2; D is uncertain. Germline loops: CDR1 MDHEN, CDR2 SYDVKM. CDR3 size: 15 residues. Trimming pared 8 bases from V and 3 bases from J, leaving 19 bases between. The CDR3 sequence is CASSLAGIFDYGYTF. CDR3 bases: TGTGCCAGCTCCCTTGCCGGGATCTTCGACTATGGCTACACCTTC.

V is TRBV5-5 and J is TRBJ2-7, with TRBD2 matching 7 bases. This CDR3 contains 14 residues. Germline trimming cut 2 bases from V and 3 bases from J; bases unmatched to any gene: 5. From germline, CDR1 is SGHKS and CDR2 YYEKEE (reference sequence). CDR3 sequence: CASSFGEGNYEQYF. The CDR3 coding sequence is TGTGCCAGCAGCTTCGGGGAGGGGAACTACGAGCAGTACTTC.

This chain's CDR3 is CASSLGGEFNEAFF. The CDR3 DNA follows: TGTGCCAGCAGCTTAGGCGGAGAGTTTAATGAAGCTTTCTTT. The gene calls are TRBV7-3 and TRBJ1-1; no clear D. From germline, CDR1 is SGHTA and CDR2 FQGTGA. The V end lost 2 bases, the J end lost 7 bases, and 14 bases lay between the germline ends. The CDR3 extends over 14 amino acids. The full variable domain, with the rest looked up from reference TRBV7-3 and TRBJ1-1, is GAGVSQTPSNKVTEKGKYVELRCDPISGHTALYWYRQSLGQGPEFLIYFQGTGAADDSGLPNDRFFAVRPEGSVSTLKIQRTERGDSAVYLCASSLGGEFNEAFFGQGTRLTVV.

This rearrangement joins TRBV7-8 to TRBJ2-5; 9 nucleotides align to TRBD1. The CDR3 totals 14 residues. V lost 5 bases and J lost 5; bases outside the gene matches: 6. Germline CDR1 reads SGHVS; CDR2 reads FQNEAQ. The chain's CDR3 is CASSGRTGVETQYF. Here the CDR3 DNA reads TGTGCCAGCAGCGGACGGACAGGGGTGGAGACCCAGTACTTC.

This chain connects TRBV19 to TRBJ2-1; perhaps TRBD1 as D (6 bases). V gave up 7 bases and J gave up 4 bases, with 17 bases separating them. This CDR3 contains 15 residues. The germline gives CDR1 LNHDA, CDR2 SQIVND (reference sequence). CDR3 coding DNA: TGTGCCAGTACCCCGGACAGTCTTTTATACAATGAGCAGTTCTTC. Translation: CASTPDSLLYNEQFF.

This chain links TRBV5-1 with TRBJ1-1; no clear D. The V end was cut by 4 bases, the J end by 5 bases, with 15 bases between. Germline V CDR1 and CDR2: SGHRS, YFSETQ. The CDR3 contains 14 residues. In nucleotides, the CDR3 is TGCGCCAGCAGCGCCACGACCGGGAGTACTGAAGCTTTCTTT. Translating it yields CASSATTGSTEAFF.

This chain links TRBV5-6 with TRBJ2-7; D not resolved. The CDR3 extends over 15 amino acids. CDR1 is SGHDT and CDR2 is YYEEEE in the germline V gene. V lost 2 bases to trimming and J lost 0 bases, with 12 bases between them. CDR3 protein: CASSFRSAASYEQYF. As DNA, the CDR3 is TGTGCCAGCAGCTTCCGGAGCGCGGCCTCCTACGAGCAGTACTTC.

The J gene is TRBJ1-1, the V gene TRBV7-3; D is ambiguous. Trimming cost V 1 base and J 2 bases, with 11 bases left between them. This CDR3 is 15 amino acids long. CDR1 SGHTA and CDR2 FQGTGA come from the germline V gene. For the CDR3, the DNA is TGTGCCAGCAGCTTAATCAACAGCGGAAACACTGAAGCTTTCTTT. Its protein is CASSLINSGNTEAFF.

The chain links TRBV5-1 to TRBJ2-1; tentative D call: TRBD2 (6 bases). Germline V lookup: CDR1 SGHRS, CDR2 YFSETQ. The CDR3 is 15 amino acids. V lost 4 bases to trimming and J lost 3 bases, with 14 bases between them. The CDR3 sequence: CASSTDGTDYNEQFF. Written as DNA, the CDR3 is TGCGCCAGCAGCACCGACGGGACTGACTACAATGAGCAGTTCTTC.

This chain connects TRBV6-5 to TRBJ2-7; TRBD2 matches at 13 bases. The CDR3 has 16 residues. V trimming: 3 bases; J trimming: 2 bases; junction bases outside the gene matches: 4. CDR1 is MNHEY, CDR2 SVGAGI, per germline. The CDR3 reads CASSYHGTSGTYEQYF. The CDR3 bases are TGTGCCAGCAGTTATCACGGGACTAGCGGGACCTACGAGCAGTACTTC.

The chain uses TRBV11-2 and TRBJ1-6; TRBD1 matches 10 bases. J gave up 13 bases and V 5 bases, and 8 bases lay outside the gene matches. This CDR3 has 14 residues. Germline loops: CDR1 SGHAT, CDR2 FQNNGV. CDR3 loop: CASSRQGALVPLHF. In nucleotides, the CDR3 is TGTGCCAGCAGCCGACAGGGGGCCTTGGTTCCCCTCCACTTT. The full variable domain, in which reference TRBV11-2 and TRBJ1-6 provide the parts outside the CDR3, is EAGVAQSPRYKIIEKRQSVAFWCNPISGHATLYWYQQILGQGPKLLIQFQNNGVVDDSQLPKDRFSAERLKGVDSTLKIQPAKLEDSAVYLCASSRQGALVPLHFGNGTRLTVT.

The chain is built from TRBV20-1 and TRBJ2-7; D unclear. In germline, CDR1 is DFQATT, CDR2 SNEGSKA (reference sequence). The CDR3 totals 11 residues. The V and J ends lost 3 bases and 3 bases respectively, with 6 bases between them. The CDR3 nucleotides read TGCAGTGCTAGCACTCGCTACGAGCAGTACTTC. Translation: CSASTRYEQYF.

This sequence joins TRBV3-1 (or the pseudogene TRBV3-2) and TRBJ1-4; 8 nucleotides align to TRBD1. Germline trimming cut 5 bases from V and 3 bases from J; bases unmatched to any gene: 5. Germline V CDR1 and CDR2: LGHDT, YNNKEL (reference sequence). The CDR3 runs to 15 residues. Here the CDR3 reads CASSTKDRANEKLFF. For the CDR3, the DNA is TGTGCCAGCAGCACTAAGGACAGGGCTAATGAAAAACTGTTTTTT.

This chain joins TRBV10-3 and TRBJ2-3, with 7 bases identical to TRBD1. Trimming cost V 4 bases and J 2 bases; bases outside gene matches: 12. The CDR3 spans 17 residues. CDR1 is ENHRY, CDR2 SYGVKD, per germline. The CDR3 loop reads CAISGSAGQEITDTQYF. CDR3 nucleotides: TGTGCCATCAGTGGGTCGGCAGGACAGGAAATCACAGATACGCAGTATTTT.

The J gene is TRBJ2-5, the V gene TRBV24-1, with D maybe TRBD2 (5 bases). The CDR3 consists of 12 residues. The V end was cut by 6 bases, the J end by 2 bases, with 6 bases between. Germline V gene sequence: CDR1 KGHDR, CDR2 SFDVKD. CDR3 DNA: TGTGCCACCAGTCGGGGTCAAGAGACCCAGTACTTC. This sequence encodes CATSRGQETQYF.

The CDR3 spells CASSLGTTGNNQPQHF. The CDR3 nucleotides are TGCGCCAGCAGCTTGGGAACGACAGGGAACAATCAGCCCCAGCATTTT. The V and J genes are TRBV5-1 and TRBJ1-5; 7 bases are a match to TRBD1. The CDR3 contains 16 residues. Germline CDR1 and CDR2: SGHRS and YFSETQ. V was clipped by 0 bases and J by 3 bases; unmatched bases: 6.

The rearrangement joins TRBV11-2 to TRBJ2-3, with 7 positions matching TRBD1. The V gene's germline CDR1 is SGHAT and CDR2 FQNNGV. The trim removed 3 bases at V and 0 bases at J, leaving 3 bases unmatched. This CDR3 is built from 15 residues. The CDR3 sequence: CASSFGTASTDTQYF. DNA of the CDR3: TGTGCCAGCAGCTTCGGGACAGCTAGCACAGATACGCAGTATTTT. The full variable domain, in which reference TRBV11-2 and TRBJ2-3 provide the parts outside the CDR3, is EAGVAQSPRYKIIEKRQSVAFWCNPISGHATLYWYQQILGQGPKLLIQFQNNGVVDDSQLPKDRFSAERLKGVDSTLKIQPAKLEDSAVYLCASSFGTASTDTQYFGPGTRLTVL.

This chain joins TRBV28 and TRBJ1-2, with 9 nucleotides matching TRBD1. The CDR3 runs 14 residues. Germline CDR1 MDHEN, CDR2 SYDVKM. The junction had 5 bases not matched to a gene; V was cut back by 5 bases and J by 4 bases. The CDR3 here is CASSVQGAGYGYTF. For the CDR3, the DNA is TGTGCCAGCAGTGTACAGGGGGCTGGCTATGGCTACACCTTC.